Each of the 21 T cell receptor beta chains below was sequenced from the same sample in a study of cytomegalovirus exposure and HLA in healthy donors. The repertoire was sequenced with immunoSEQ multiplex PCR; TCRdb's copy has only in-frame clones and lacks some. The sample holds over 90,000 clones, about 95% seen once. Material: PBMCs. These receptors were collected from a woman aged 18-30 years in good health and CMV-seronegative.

The CDR3 here is CASSSGGVSYNEQFF. The CDR3, as DNA: TGTGCCAGCAGCTCCGGGGGAGTATCGTACAATGAGCAGTTCTTC. The V gene is TRBV7-2, the J gene TRBJ2-1; weak D call: TRBD2 (6 bases). The V gene lost 4 bases and the J gene lost 4 bases, with 14 bases spanning the gap. The CDR3 extends over 15 amino acids. Germline V lookup: CDR1 SGHTA, CDR2 FQGNSA.

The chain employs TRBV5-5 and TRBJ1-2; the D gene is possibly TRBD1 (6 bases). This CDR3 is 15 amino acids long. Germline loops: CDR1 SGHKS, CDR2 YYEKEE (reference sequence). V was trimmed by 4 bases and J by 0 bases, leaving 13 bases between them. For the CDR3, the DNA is TGTGCCAGCAGCGCTGGACAGACGGCTAACTATGGCTACACCTTC. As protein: CASSAGQTANYGYTF. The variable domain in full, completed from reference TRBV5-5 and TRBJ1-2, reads DAGVTQSPTHLIKTRGQQVTLRCSPISGHKSVSWYQQVLGQGPQFIFQYYEKEERGRGNFPDRFSARQFPNYSSELNVNALLLGDSALYLCASSAGQTANYGYTFGSGTRLTVV.

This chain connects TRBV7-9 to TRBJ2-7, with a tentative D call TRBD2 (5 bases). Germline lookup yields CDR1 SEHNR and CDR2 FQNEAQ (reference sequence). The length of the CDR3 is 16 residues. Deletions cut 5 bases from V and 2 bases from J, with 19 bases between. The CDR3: CASSQYSGPGTYEQYF. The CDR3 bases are TGTGCCAGCAGCCAGTATTCAGGCCCGGGGACCTACGAGCAGTACTTC.

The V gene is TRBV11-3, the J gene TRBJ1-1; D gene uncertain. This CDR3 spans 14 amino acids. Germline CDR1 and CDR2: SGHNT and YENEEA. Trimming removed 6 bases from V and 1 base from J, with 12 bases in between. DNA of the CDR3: TGTGCCAGCAGTTGGGCCCGATCGAACACTGAAGCTTTCTTT. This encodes CASSWARSNTEAFF.

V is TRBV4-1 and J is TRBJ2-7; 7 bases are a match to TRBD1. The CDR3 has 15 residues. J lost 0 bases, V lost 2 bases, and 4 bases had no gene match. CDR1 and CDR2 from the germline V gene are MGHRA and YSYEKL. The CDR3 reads CASSQRDSNSYEQYF. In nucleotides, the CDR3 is TGCGCCAGCAGCCAACGGGACAGCAACTCCTACGAGCAGTACTTC.

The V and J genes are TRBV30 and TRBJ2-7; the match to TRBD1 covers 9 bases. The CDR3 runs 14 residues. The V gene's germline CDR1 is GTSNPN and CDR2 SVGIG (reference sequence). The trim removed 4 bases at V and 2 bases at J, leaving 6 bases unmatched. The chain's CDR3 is CAWTLGQGAYEQYF. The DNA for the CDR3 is TGTGCCTGGACCTTGGGACAGGGTGCCTACGAGCAGTACTTC.

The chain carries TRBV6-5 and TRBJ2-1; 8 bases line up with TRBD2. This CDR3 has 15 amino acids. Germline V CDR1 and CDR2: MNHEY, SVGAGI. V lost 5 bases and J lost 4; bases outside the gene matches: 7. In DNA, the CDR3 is TGTGCCAGCAGTATAGCAGCGGGGGATTACAATGAGCAGTTCTTC. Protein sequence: CASSIAAGDYNEQFF.

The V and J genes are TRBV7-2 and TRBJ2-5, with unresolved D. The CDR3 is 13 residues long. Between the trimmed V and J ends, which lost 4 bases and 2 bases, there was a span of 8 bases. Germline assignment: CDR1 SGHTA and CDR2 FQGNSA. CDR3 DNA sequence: TGTGCCAGCAGCTGGGCTCCACAAGAGACCCAGTACTTC. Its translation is CASSWAPQETQYF.

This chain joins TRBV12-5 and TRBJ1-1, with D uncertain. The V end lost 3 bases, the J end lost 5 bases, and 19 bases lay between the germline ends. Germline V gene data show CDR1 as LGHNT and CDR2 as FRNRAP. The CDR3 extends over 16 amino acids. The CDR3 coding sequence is TGTGCTAGTGGTTTCCTTGCGTCGACAATATTAACTGAAGCTTTCTTT. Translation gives CASGFLASTILTEAFF.

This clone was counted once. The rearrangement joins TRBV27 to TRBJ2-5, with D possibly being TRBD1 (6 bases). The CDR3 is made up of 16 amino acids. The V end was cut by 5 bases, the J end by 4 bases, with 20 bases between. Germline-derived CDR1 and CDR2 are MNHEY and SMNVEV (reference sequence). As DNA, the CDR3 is TGTGCCAGCAGTCCTCGATTCACAGGGAGCGGAGAGACCCAGTACTTC. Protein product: CASSPRFTGSGETQYF.

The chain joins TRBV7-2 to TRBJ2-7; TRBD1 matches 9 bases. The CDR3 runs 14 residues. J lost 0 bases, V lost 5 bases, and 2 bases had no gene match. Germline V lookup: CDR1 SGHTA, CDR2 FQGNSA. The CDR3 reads CASSPDRGSYEQYF. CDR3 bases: TGTGCCAGCAGCCCGGACAGGGGCTCCTACGAGCAGTACTTC.

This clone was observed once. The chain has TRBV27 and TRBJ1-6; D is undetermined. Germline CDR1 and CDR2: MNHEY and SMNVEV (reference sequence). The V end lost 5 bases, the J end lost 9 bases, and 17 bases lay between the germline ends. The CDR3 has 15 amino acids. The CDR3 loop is CASSPLDGLTSPLHF. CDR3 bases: TGTGCCAGCAGTCCTCTGGACGGACTCACTTCACCCCTCCACTTT.

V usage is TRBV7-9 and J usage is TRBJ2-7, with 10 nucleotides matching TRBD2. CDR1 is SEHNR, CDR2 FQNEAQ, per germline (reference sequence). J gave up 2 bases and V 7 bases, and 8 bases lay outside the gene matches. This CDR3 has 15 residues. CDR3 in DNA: TGTGCCAGCATCCCTCGGACTAGCGGAACCTACGAGCAGTACTTC. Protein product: CASIPRTSGTYEQYF.

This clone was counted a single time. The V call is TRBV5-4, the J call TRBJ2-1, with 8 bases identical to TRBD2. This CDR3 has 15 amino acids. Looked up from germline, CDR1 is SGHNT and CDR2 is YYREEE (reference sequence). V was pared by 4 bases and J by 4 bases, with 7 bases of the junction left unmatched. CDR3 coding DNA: TGTGCCAGCAGCGCCACCAGCGGGGGTTACAATGAGCAGTTCTTC. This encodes CASSATSGGYNEQFF.

The CDR3 DNA is TGTGCCAGCAGTGACTGGAGTGACAATGAGCAGTTCTTC. This translates into CASSDWSDNEQFF. This chain joins TRBV2 and TRBJ2-1; no clear D gene. The germline V gene encodes CDR1 SNHLY and CDR2 FYNNEI. V was shortened by 3 bases and J by 5 bases, with 8 bases between the two germline ends. The CDR3 sequence is 13 residues long.

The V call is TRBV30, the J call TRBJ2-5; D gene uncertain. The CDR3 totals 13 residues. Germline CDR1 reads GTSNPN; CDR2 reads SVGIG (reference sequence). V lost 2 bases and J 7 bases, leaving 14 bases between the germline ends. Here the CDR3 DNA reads TGTGCCTGGAGTATGGGCAGCTTGGCGACCCAGTACTTC. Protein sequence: CAWSMGSLATQYF.

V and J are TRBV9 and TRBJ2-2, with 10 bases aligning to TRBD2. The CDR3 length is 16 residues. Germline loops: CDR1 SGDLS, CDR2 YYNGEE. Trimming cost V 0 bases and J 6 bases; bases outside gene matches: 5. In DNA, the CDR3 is TGTGCCAGCAGCGTAGAACTAGCGGGATGGGCCGGGGAGCTGTTTTTT. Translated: CASSVELAGWAGELFF.

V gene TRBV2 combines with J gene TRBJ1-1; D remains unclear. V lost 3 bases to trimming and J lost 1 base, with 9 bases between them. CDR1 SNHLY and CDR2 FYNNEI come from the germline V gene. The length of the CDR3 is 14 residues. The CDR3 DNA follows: TGTGCCAGCAGTGAGAGTCAAGAGAACACTGAAGCTTTCTTT. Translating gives CASSESQENTEAFF.

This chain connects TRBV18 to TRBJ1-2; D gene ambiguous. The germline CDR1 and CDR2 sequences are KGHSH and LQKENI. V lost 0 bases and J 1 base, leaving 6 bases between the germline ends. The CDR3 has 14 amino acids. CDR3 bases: TGTGCCAGCTCACCACCTACGGTTAACTATGGCTACACCTTC. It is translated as CASSPPTVNYGYTF.

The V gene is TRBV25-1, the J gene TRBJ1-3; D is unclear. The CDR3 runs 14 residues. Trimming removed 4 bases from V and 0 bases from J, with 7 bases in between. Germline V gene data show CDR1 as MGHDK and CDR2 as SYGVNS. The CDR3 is CASSGYNSGNTIYF. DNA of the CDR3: TGTGCCAGCAGTGGATATAACTCTGGAAACACCATATATTTT. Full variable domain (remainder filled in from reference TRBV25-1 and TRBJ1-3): EADIYQTPRYLVIGTGKKITLECSQTMGHDKMYWYQQDPGMELHLIHYSYGVNSTEKGDLSSESTVSRIRTEHFPLTLESARPSHTSQYLCASSGYNSGNTIYFGEGSWLTVV.

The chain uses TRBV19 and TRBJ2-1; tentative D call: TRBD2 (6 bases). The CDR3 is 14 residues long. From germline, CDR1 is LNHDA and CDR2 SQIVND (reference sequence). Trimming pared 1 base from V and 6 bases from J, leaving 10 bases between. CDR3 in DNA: TGTGCCAGTAGTATAGGACTAGGATCCAATGAGCAGTTCTTC. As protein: CASSIGLGSNEQFF.